The rows below give T cell receptor beta chains drawn from one sample of a study of T-cell reconstitution after alpha-beta-depleted transplantation in children. A single record per CDR3 protein comes from TCRdb applying MiXCR to the PCR reads. The data show about 240,000 distinct CDR3 sequences, more than 20% seen once. This sample comprised PBMCs, obtained before TCRalphabeta/CD19-depleted stem cell transplant. All receptors come from a girl aged 2 to 9 with Fanconi anemia, due to receive a stem cell transplant. The CDR3 runs from the conserved cysteine through the conserved F or W. The order of the fields is clone size, V gene, J gene, D gene, CDR3 protein, CDR3 DNA. The D gene is left open where the match is weak. Clone sizes are given selectively: once, few, many, or a class where the clone is expanded.

few	TRBV20-1	TRBJ2-3	NA	CSARLVGTDTQYF	TGCAGTGCTAGACTAGTGGGGACAGATACGCAGTATTTT
few	TRBV7-9	TRBJ2-5	TRBD2	CASSERGGYQETQYF	TGTGCCAGCAGCGAGCGGGGGGGTTACCAAGAGACCCAGTACTTC
NA	TRBV28	TRBJ2-7	NA	CASSLPEGYEQYF	TGTGCCAGCAGTTTACCCGAGGGCTACGAGCAGTACTTC
many	TRBV5-1	TRBJ2-5	TRBD2	CASSLHSGSFQETQYF	TGCGCCAGCAGTCTCCATAGCGGGAGTTTCCAAGAGACCCAGTACTTC
few	TRBV20-1	TRBJ2-1	TRBD2	CSATQLAVTSSYNEQFF	TGCAGTGCTACCCAGCTAGCGGTTACCTCCTCCTACAATGAGCAGTTCTTC
many	TRBV27	TRBJ2-1	TRBD2	CASSSNMGLESFF	TGTGCCAGCAGTTCCAATATGGGACTAGAATCTTTCTTC
few	TRBV6-5	TRBJ2-1	NA	CASSLPPGQFF	TGTGCCAGCAGCCTGCCCCCAGGGCAGTTCTTC
NA	TRBV11-2	TRBJ2-3	NA	CASSSGALTQYF	TGTGCCAGCAGCAGTGGGGCGCTTACGCAGTATTTT
NA	TRBV18	TRBJ2-3	NA	CASSPEFSTDTQYF	TGTGCCAGCTCACCGGAGTTTAGCACAGATACGCAGTATTTT
few	TRBV20-1	TRBJ2-1	NA	CSARSRETYNEQFF	TGCAGTGCTAGATCTCGGGAGACGTACAATGAGCAGTTCTTC
NA	TRBV7-2	TRBJ2-5	NA	CASSLSGTTQETQYF	TGTGCCAGCAGCTTAAGTGGGACGACCCAAGAGACCCAGTACTTC
NA	TRBV6-2/TRBV6-3	TRBJ2-1	TRBD2	CASSLAGLGGHNEQFF	TGTGCCAGCAGTCTAGCGGGCCTGGGGGGACACAATGAGCAGTTCTTC
NA	TRBV5-1	TRBJ2-7	TRBD2	CASSVGLAGSYEQYF	TGCGCCAGCAGCGTTGGACTAGCGGGCTCCTACGAGCAGTACTTC
NA	TRBV20-1	TRBJ2-1	NA	CSARDRGGLSSYNEQFF	TGCAGTGCTAGAGATCGAGGCGGATTAAGCTCCTACAATGAGCAGTTCTTC
few	TRBV29-1	TRBJ2-1	TRBD2	CSVEARTSGGNEQFF	TGCAGCGTTGAAGCGAGGACTAGCGGGGGGAATGAGCAGTTCTTC